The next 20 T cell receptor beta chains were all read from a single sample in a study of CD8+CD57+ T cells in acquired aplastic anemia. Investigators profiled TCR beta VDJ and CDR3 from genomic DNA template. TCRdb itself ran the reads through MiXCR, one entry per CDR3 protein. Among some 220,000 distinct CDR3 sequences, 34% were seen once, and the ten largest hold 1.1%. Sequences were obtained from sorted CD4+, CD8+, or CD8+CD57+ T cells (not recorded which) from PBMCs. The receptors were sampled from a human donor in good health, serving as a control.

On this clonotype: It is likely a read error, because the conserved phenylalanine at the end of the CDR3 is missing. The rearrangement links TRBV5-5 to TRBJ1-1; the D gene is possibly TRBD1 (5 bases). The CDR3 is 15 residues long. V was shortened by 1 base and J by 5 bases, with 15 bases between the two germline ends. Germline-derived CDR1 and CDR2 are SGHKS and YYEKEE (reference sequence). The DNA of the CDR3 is TGTGCCAGCAGCTTGAACGGCGGGGGGGGAACTGAAGCTTTCCTT. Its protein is CASSLNGGGGTEAFL.

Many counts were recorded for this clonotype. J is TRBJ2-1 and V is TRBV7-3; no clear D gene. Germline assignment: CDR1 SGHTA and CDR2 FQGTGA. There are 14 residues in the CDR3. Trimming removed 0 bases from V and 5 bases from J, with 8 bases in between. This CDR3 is CASSLTATNNEQFF. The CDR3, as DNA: TGTGCCAGCAGCTTAACAGCCACTAACAATGAGCAGTTCTTC.

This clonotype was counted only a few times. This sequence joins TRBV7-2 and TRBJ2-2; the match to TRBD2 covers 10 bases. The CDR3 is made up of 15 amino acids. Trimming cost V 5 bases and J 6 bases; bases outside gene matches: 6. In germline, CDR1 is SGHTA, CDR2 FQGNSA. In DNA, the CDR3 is TGTGCCAGCAGCCGTACTAGCGGGGTGCCCGGGGAGCTGTTTTTT. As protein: CASSRTSGVPGELFF. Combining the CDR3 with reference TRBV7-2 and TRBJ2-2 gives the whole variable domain GAGVSQSPSNKVTEKGKDVELRCDPISGHTALYWYRQSLGQGLEFLIYFQGNSAPDKSGLPSDRFSAERTGGSVSTLTIQRTQQEDSAVYLCASSRTSGVPGELFFGEGSRLTVL.

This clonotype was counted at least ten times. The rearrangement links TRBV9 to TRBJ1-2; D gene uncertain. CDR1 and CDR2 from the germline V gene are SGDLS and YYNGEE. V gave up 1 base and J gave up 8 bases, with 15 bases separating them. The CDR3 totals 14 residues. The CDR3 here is CASSVNPAVGGYTF. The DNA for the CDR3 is TGTGCCAGCAGCGTAAACCCGGCTGTGGGGGGCTACACCTTC.

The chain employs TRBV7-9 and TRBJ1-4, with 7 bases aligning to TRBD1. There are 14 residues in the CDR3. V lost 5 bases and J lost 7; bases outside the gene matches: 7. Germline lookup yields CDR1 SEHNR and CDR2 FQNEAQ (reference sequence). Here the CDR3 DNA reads TGTGCCAGCAGCCAAGGACAGGATGGTGAAAAACTGTTTTTT. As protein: CASSQGQDGEKLFF. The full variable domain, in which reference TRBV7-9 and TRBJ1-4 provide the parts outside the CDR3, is DTGVSQNPRHKITKRGQNVTFRCDPISEHNRLYWYRQTLGQGPEFLTYFQNEAQLEKSRLLSDRFSAERPKGSFSTLEIQRTEQGDSAMYLCASSQGQDGEKLFFGSGTQLSVL.

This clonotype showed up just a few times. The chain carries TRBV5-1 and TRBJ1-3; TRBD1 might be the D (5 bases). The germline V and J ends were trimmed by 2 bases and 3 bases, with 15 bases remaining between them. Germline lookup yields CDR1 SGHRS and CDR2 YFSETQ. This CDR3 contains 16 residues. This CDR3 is CASSFSGGSGGNTIYF. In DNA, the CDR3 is TGCGCCAGCAGCTTCTCCGGGGGGAGCGGTGGAAACACCATATATTTT.

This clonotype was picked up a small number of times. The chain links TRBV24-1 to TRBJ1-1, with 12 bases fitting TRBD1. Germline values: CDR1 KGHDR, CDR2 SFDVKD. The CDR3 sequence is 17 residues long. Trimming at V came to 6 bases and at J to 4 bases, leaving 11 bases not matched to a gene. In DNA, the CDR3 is TGTGCCACCAGTCCGCGGGGACAGGGGGCTGTGGGCACTGAAGCTTTCTTT. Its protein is CATSPRGQGAVGTEAFF.

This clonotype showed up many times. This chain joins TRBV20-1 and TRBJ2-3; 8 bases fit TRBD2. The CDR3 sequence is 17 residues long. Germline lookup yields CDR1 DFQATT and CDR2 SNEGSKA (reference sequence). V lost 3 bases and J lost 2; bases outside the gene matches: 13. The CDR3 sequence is CSASRGSGIVPTDTQYF. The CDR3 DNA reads TGCAGTGCTAGCAGGGGTAGCGGGATTGTCCCCACAGATACGCAGTATTTT.

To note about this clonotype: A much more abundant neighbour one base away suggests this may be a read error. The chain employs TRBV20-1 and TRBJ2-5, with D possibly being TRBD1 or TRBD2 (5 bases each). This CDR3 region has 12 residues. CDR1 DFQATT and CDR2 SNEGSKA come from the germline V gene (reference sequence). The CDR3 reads CSIEGHQETQHF. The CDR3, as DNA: TGCAGTATTGAGGGGCACCAAGAGACCCAGCACTTC.

Here the CDR3 reads CASSFRGSHQETQYF. The CDR3 DNA follows: TGTGCCAGCAGCTTTCGTGGCTCACACCAAGAGACCCAGTACTTC. This chain uses TRBV11-1 with TRBJ2-5; D uncertain. The CDR3 runs 15 residues. With 3 bases removed from V and 0 bases from J, the gap between germline ends came to 11 bases. Looked up from germline, CDR1 is SGHAT and CDR2 is FQDESV (reference sequence).

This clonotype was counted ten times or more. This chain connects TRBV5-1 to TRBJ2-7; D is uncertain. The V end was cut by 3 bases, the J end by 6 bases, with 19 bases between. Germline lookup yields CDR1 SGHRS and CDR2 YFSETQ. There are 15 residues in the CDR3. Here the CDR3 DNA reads TGCGCCAGCAGCTCGGCCAGAACAGTGCCGGGCGAGCAGTACTTC. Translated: CASSSARTVPGEQYF.

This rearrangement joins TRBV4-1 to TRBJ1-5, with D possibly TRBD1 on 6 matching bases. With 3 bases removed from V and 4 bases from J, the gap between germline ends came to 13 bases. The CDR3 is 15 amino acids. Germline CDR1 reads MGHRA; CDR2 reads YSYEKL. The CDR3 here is CASSHELTGNQPQHF. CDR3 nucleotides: TGCGCCAGCAGCCACGAATTAACAGGGAATCAGCCCCAGCATTTT.

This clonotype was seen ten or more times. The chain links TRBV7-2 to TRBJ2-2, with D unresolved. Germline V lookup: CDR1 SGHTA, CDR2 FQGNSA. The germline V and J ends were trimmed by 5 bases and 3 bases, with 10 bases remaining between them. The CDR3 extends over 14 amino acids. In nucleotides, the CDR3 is TGTGCCAGCAGCCCGCCCCAAGACACCGGGGAGCTGTTTTTT. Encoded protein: CASSPPQDTGELFF.

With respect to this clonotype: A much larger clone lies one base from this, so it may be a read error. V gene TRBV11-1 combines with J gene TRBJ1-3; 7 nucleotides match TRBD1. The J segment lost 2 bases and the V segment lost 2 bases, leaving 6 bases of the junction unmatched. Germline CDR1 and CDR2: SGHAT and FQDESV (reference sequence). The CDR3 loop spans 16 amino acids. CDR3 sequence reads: CASSLRQGGPGNTIYF. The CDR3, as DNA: TGTGCCAGCAGCTTACGACAGGGTGGTCCTGGAAACACCATATATTTT.

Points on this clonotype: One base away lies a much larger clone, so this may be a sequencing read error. The DNA for the CDR3 is TGCAGTGCTAGCAACAGGGCATTCGGGCATACGCAGTATTTT. Its protein product is CSASNRAFGHTQYF. The rearrangement joins TRBV20-1 to TRBJ2-3; weak D call: TRBD1 (6 bases). Between the trimmed V and J ends, which lost 3 bases and 7 bases, there was a span of 17 bases. The CDR3 length is 14 residues. In germline, CDR1 is DFQATT, CDR2 SNEGSKA (reference sequence).

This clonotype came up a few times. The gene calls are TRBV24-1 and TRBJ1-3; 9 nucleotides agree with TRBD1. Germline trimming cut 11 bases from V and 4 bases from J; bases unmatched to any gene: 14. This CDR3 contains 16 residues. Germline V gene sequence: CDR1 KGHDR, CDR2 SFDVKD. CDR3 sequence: CASSPLGTGTGNTIYF. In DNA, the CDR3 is TGTGCCAGCTCACCCCTCGGGACAGGGACGGGAAACACCATATATTTT.

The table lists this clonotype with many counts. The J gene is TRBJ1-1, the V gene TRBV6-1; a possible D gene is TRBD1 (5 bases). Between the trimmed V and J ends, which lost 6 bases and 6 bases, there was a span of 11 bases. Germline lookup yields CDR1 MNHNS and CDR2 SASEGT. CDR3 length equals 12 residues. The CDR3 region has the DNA TGTGCCAGCAGCAATGTGGGGGCTGAAGCTTTCTTT. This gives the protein CASSNVGAEAFF.

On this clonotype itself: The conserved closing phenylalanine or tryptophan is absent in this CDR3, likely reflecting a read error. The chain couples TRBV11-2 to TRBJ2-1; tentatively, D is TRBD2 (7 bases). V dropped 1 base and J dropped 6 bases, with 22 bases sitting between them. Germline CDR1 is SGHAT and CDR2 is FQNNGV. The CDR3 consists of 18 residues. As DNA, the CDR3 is TGTGCCAGCAGCTTAGTGGTATGGGGGGGCCGCAAGGGCAATGAGCAGTTCCTC. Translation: CASSLVVWGGRKGNEQFL.

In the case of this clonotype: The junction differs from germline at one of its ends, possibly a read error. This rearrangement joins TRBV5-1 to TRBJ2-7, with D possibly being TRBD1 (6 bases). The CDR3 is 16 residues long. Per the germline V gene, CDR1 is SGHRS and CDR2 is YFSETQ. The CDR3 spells CASSLDGGDPGLEQYF. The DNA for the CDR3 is TGTGCCAGCAGCTTGGATGGGGGCGACCCGGGATTGGAGCAGTACTTC.

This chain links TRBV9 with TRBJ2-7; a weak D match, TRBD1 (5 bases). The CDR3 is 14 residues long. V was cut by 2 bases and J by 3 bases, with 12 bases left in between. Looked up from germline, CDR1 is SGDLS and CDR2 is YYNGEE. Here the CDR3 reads CASSVSHTGYEQYF. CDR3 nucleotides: TGTGCCAGCAGCGTCTCACATACAGGCTACGAGCAGTACTTC.